This T cell receptor beta chain stems from a study of identical twins. A word on this clonotype: Its specificity is unknown.

With no exceptions, donors were healthy Caucasians. The CDR3 is 16 amino acids. Per germline, CDR1 SGHDT and CDR2 YYEEEE. V was pared by 3 bases and J by 8 bases, with 11 bases of the junction left unmatched. Study-wide results and caveats: Out-of-frame alpha sequences common to twins exhibited an excess of low generation probability. Cross-sectional statistics underpinned the conclusions; the same donors were not followed.

TCRdb redid the calling of the 5' RACE reads with MiXCR, one entry per CDR3 protein. The data show nearly 250,000 distinct CDR3 sequences, 7% seen once. The same sample was also used in a study of yellow fever vaccine responses in identical twins.

The specimen sequenced was memory (CD45RO+) T cells sorted from blood. The chain recombines TRBV5-6 with TRBJ1-6; 7 nucleotides line up with TRBD1. This clonotype was obtained from a woman in her late teens or twenties in good health. The CDR3 region is CASSSSPGGNYSPLHF. CDR3 DNA: TGTGCCAGCAGCTCCTCCCCAGGGGGTAATTATTCACCCCTCCACTTT.